These 28 T cell receptor beta chains originate from one sample sequenced in a study of T cells of healthy individuals. TCRdb redid the calling of the 5' RACE reads with MiXCR, one entry per CDR3 protein. The sample has about 96,000 distinct CDR3 sequences, roughly 15% seen once. These receptors all stem from a human donor in good health.

This clonotype has only a few counts. The rearrangement uses TRBV20-1 and TRBJ2-3; 12 bases map to TRBD2. CDR3 length equals 15 residues. V was pared by 5 bases and J by 1 base, with 4 bases of the junction left unmatched. CDR1 is DFQATT and CDR2 is SNEGSKA in the germline V gene (reference sequence). The CDR3 DNA reads as TGCAGTGCTCTAGCGGGAGGGCCGGGCACAGATACGCAGTATTTT. It specifies CSALAGGPGTDTQYF.

The V gene is TRBV7-2, the J gene TRBJ2-5; D possibly corresponds to TRBD2 (6 bases). Germline CDR1 is SGHTA and CDR2 is FQGNSA. V was shortened by 5 bases and J by 2 bases, with 18 bases between the two germline ends. There are 16 residues in the CDR3. CDR3 DNA: TGTGCCAGCAGCCCTAGTCTAGCGCTGACGCAAGAGACCCAGTACTTC. Its protein product is CASSPSLALTQETQYF.

This clonotype has more than one count but fewer than ten. The V and J genes are TRBV7-7 and TRBJ1-1; D possibly corresponds to TRBD1 (6 bases). Trimming removed 4 bases from V and 7 bases from J, with 19 bases in between. This CDR3 has 15 residues. Germline CDR1 reads SSHAT; CDR2 reads FNYEAQ (reference sequence). The CDR3 protein is CASSSTTPGEIEAFF. In DNA, the CDR3 is TGTGCCAGCAGCTCAACCACCCCAGGGGAAATTGAAGCTTTCTTT.

The chain joins TRBV7-2 to TRBJ2-3; D is unclear. Germline assignment: CDR1 SGHTA and CDR2 FQGNSA. This CDR3 is 12 amino acids long. Trimming stripped 5 bases from V and 7 bases from J, with 10 bases between. The CDR3 spells CASSRAPHTQYF. The CDR3 coding sequence is TGTGCCAGCAGCCGCGCCCCCCATACGCAGTATTTT.

This clonotype was counted ten times or more. V and J are TRBV12-3 or TRBV12-4 and TRBJ1-2; 9 bases agree with TRBD1. CDR3 length: 14 residues. J was trimmed by 4 bases and V by 5 bases; bases with no gene match: 5. Here the CDR3 DNA reads TGTGCCAGCAGTACGACAGGGGGGGGCTATGGCTACACCTTC. This sequence encodes CASSTTGGGYGYTF.

This clonotype has a count of ten or more. This rearrangement joins TRBV6-1 to TRBJ2-5; 12 nucleotides match TRBD2. Germline V gene data show CDR1 as MNHNS and CDR2 as SASEGT. Unmatched junction bases numbered 4, after V lost 1 base and J lost 1 base. This CDR3 comprises 17 residues. CDR3 DNA: TGTGCCAGCAGTGAAGAGCTAGCGGGAGGGATCCAAGAGACCCAGTACTTC. Residues: CASSEELAGGIQETQYF.

This clonotype showed up just a few times. V gene TRBV28 combines with J gene TRBJ1-1; TRBD1 agrees at 10 bases. V lost 4 bases, J lost 1 base, and 3 bases stayed unmatched. CDR1 is MDHEN and CDR2 is SYDVKM in the germline V gene. The CDR3 consists of 15 residues. As DNA, the CDR3 is TGTGCCAGCAGTTGGGGACAGGGGACGAACACTGAAGCTTTCTTT. The encoded protein is CASSWGQGTNTEAFF.

The chain links TRBV6-2 or TRBV6-3 to TRBJ2-1; D uncertain. This CDR3 is built from 13 residues. Germline CDR1 and CDR2: MNHEY and SVGEGT. Trimming pared 4 bases from V and 5 bases from J, leaving 9 bases between. The CDR3, as DNA: TGTGCCAGCAGTTGGGGTTGGGACAATGAGCAGTTCTTC. The encoded protein is CASSWGWDNEQFF.

This clonotype was detected only a few times. The genes are TRBV9 and TRBJ1-1; TRBD1 matches 9 bases. This CDR3 has 20 residues. V was pared by 3 bases and J by 2 bases, with 20 bases of the junction left unmatched. The germline V gene encodes CDR1 SGDLS and CDR2 YYNGEE. The CDR3 reads CASSDSGTGNFGRSNTEAFF. The CDR3, as DNA: TGTGCCAGCAGCGATTCCGGGACAGGGAATTTTGGAAGGAGTAACACTGAAGCTTTCTTT. The full variable domain, in which reference TRBV9 and TRBJ1-1 provide the parts outside the CDR3, is DSGVTQTPKHLITATGQRVTLRCSPRSGDLSVYWYQQSLDQGLQFLIQYYNGEERAKGNILERFSAQQFPDLHSELNLSSLELGDSALYFCASSDSGTGNFGRSNTEAFFGQGTRLTVV.

This clonotype was recorded many times. V usage is TRBV18 and J usage is TRBJ1-1, with 10 nucleotides matching TRBD1. The germline V gene has CDR1 KGHSH and CDR2 LQKENI. J lost 7 bases, V lost 6 bases, and 8 bases had no gene match. This CDR3 contains 14 residues. For the CDR3, the DNA is TGTGCCAGCTCCTTGGCGACAGGGGGCATTGAAGCTTTCTTT. It is translated as CASSLATGGIEAFF.

This clonotype turned up a few times. V usage is TRBV5-6 and J usage is TRBJ2-7; 7 bases align to TRBD2. This CDR3 region has 14 residues. CDR1 is SGHDT, CDR2 YYEEEE, per germline. The J segment lost 1 base and the V segment lost 2 bases, leaving 3 bases of the junction unmatched. In nucleotides, the CDR3 is TGTGCCAGCAGCTTTTTGCGGGGGTCCTACGAGCAGTACTTC. Translating gives CASSFLRGSYEQYF.

This clonotype appeared many times. V and J are TRBV12-3 or TRBV12-4 and TRBJ2-7; no clear D gene. The CDR3 spans 13 residues. Trimming took 3 bases from V and 2 from J, leaving 8 bases between them. CDR3: CASSLAGPYEQYF. For the CDR3, the DNA is TGTGCCAGCAGTTTGGCAGGACCCTACGAGCAGTACTTC.

This chain links TRBV18 with TRBJ1-1, with D perhaps matching TRBD1 (6 bases). The CDR3 length is 13 residues. V lost 5 bases, J lost 2 bases, and 9 bases lay in between. Per germline, CDR1 KGHSH and CDR2 LQKENI. CDR3 sequence (DNA): TGTGCCAGCTCAGGGACATCCAACACTGAAGCTTTCTTT. It encodes CASSGTSNTEAFF. Looking up the rest from reference TRBV18 and TRBJ1-1 gives the full variable domain: NAGVMQNPRHLVRRRGQEARLRCSPMKGHSHVYWYRQLPEEGLKFMVYLQKENIIDESGMPKERFSAEFPKEGPSILRIQQVVRGDSAAYFCASSGTSNTEAFFGQGTRLTVV.

The chain joins TRBV5-6 to TRBJ2-7, with 8 bases fitting TRBD1. Per germline, CDR1 SGHDT and CDR2 YYEEEE. The ends lost 4 bases at V and 5 bases at J; junction bases unmatched: 11. The CDR3 consists of 15 residues. The CDR3 bases are TGTGCCAGCAGCCTGCGGACAGGGACGGGAAACGAGCAGTACTTC. The encoded protein is CASSLRTGTGNEQYF.

This clonotype was seen a few times. The J gene is TRBJ1-1, the V gene TRBV27; the D is unclear. This CDR3 has 13 amino acids. Germline V gene data show CDR1 as MNHEY and CDR2 as SMNVEV (reference sequence). V was shortened by 4 bases and J by 1 base, with 7 bases between the two germline ends. The CDR3 bases are TGTGCCAGCAGTTATAACGGGAACACTGAAGCTTTCTTT. Translation gives CASSYNGNTEAFF.

This clonotype was picked up many times. The V call is TRBV2, the J call TRBJ1-4, with 7 bases fitting TRBD1. V shed 3 bases, J shed 7 bases, and the junction held 8 bases outside the gene matches. In germline, CDR1 is SNHLY, CDR2 FYNNEI. The CDR3 length is 15 residues. CDR3 residues: CASSELQGRGEKLFF. Written as DNA, the CDR3 is TGTGCCAGCAGTGAGCTACAGGGGAGGGGTGAAAAACTGTTTTTT.

The chain combines TRBV7-2 with TRBJ1-5, with a tentative D call TRBD1 (5 bases). Trimming removed 5 bases from V and 5 bases from J, with 16 bases in between. Germline V gene lookup returns CDR1 SGHTA and CDR2 FQGNSA. This CDR3 region has 15 residues. Written as DNA, the CDR3 is TGTGCCAGCAGCCTAGGGGACGGCTCGTATCAGCCCCAGCATTTT. It codes for CASSLGDGSYQPQHF.

This clonotype appeared many times. The chain combines TRBV12-3 or TRBV12-4 with TRBJ1-3; 11 nucleotides agree with TRBD1. CDR3 length equals 17 residues. Trimming cost V 6 bases and J 0 bases; bases outside gene matches: 7. CDR3 region: CASSIRTGGSSGNTIYF. The CDR3, as DNA: TGTGCCAGCAGCATCCGGACAGGGGGCTCCTCTGGAAACACCATATATTTT.

The genes are TRBV5-1 and TRBJ1-2; 9 bases fit TRBD1. The germline CDR1 and CDR2 sequences are SGHRS and YFSETQ. V was pared by 7 bases and J by 8 bases, with 12 bases of the junction left unmatched. This CDR3 has 14 residues. The CDR3 DNA sequence: TGCGCCAGCTCCCCCTTACAGGGGGCGGAGGGCTACACCTTC. It yields the protein CASSPLQGAEGYTF.

This clonotype was counted many times. This chain connects TRBV28 to TRBJ1-2; D is uncertain. The V end lost 6 bases, the J end lost 4 bases, and 9 bases lay between the germline ends. CDR3 length: 12 amino acids. Looked up from germline, CDR1 is MDHEN and CDR2 is SYDVKM. CDR3 coding DNA: TGTGCCAGCAGCCTCCAGCGCTATGGCTACACCTTC. This sequence encodes CASSLQRYGYTF.

The chain employs TRBV27 and TRBJ2-7, with 12 bases lining up with TRBD2. The CDR3 sequence is 15 residues long. Trimming took 7 bases from V and 4 from J; bases not matched to a gene: 8. CDR1 and CDR2 from the germline V gene are MNHEY and SMNVEV (reference sequence). CDR3 DNA: TGTGCCAGCATCCCACTAGCGGGGGGTATGTACGAGCAGTACTTC. As protein: CASIPLAGGMYEQYF.

At least ten counts were recorded for this clonotype. V is TRBV28 and J is TRBJ1-3; no definite D call. The V gene's germline CDR1 is MDHEN and CDR2 SYDVKM. CDR3 length equals 15 residues. Trimming left V 1 base short and J 2 bases short, with 9 bases between. The CDR3 loop reads CASSLLPGTGNTIYF. The CDR3 nucleotides read TGTGCCAGCAGTTTATTGCCGGGGACTGGAAACACCATATATTTT.

V and J are TRBV4-3 and TRBJ2-2; TRBD2 is a possible D gene (6 bases). The germline gives CDR1 LGHNA, CDR2 YSLEER. The CDR3 is 16 amino acids. V was cut by 4 bases and J by 1 base, with 13 bases left in between. CDR3 region: CASSLLVGGNTGELFF. The CDR3 DNA sequence: TGCGCCAGCAGCCTCCTAGTCGGGGGGAACACCGGGGAGCTGTTTTTT.

This chain connects TRBV7-2 to TRBJ1-6; the D gene is possibly TRBD1 (5 bases). Germline loops: CDR1 SGHTA, CDR2 FQGNSA. The CDR3 runs 14 residues. V gave up 3 bases and J gave up 8 bases, with 11 bases separating them. CDR3 sequence reads: CASSLGRVYSPLHF. The CDR3 region has the DNA TGTGCCAGCAGCTTGGGCAGGGTTTATTCACCCCTCCACTTT.

The CDR3 DNA follows: TGCGCCAGCAGCTTGGAAGGGGGCTCCTACAATGAGCAGTTCTTC. Encoded protein: CASSLEGGSYNEQFF. The chain uses TRBV5-1 and TRBJ2-1; D might be TRBD1 (6 bases). The germline V and J ends were trimmed by 0 bases and 0 bases, with 7 bases remaining between them. The CDR3 sequence is 15 residues long. In germline, CDR1 is SGHRS, CDR2 YFSETQ.

J is TRBJ2-2 and V is TRBV4-2, with TRBD1 as a possible D gene (5 bases). The germline V gene encodes CDR1 LGHNA and CDR2 YNFKEQ. Trimming removed 5 bases at V and 1 base at J, with 11 bases between. CDR3 size: 15 residues. In DNA, the CDR3 is TGTGCCAGCAGCTTCCAGACAGAGAACACCGGGGAGCTGTTTTTT. It translates to CASSFQTENTGELFF.

This clonotype was observed many times. The rearrangement links TRBV29-1 to TRBJ2-7; 10 bases fit TRBD2. CDR3 size: 14 residues. Germline CDR1 SQVTM, CDR2 ANQGSEA. Trimming removed 3 bases from V and 6 bases from J; junction bases left unmatched: 8. Here the CDR3 DNA reads TGCAGCGTTGACACTAGCGGGATGGGCCTCGAGCAGTACTTC. This gives the protein CSVDTSGMGLEQYF.

This clonotype appeared a few times. The chain has TRBV7-6 and TRBJ1-2; D is ambiguous. The V and J ends lost 1 base and 8 bases respectively, with 11 bases between them. The germline V gene has CDR1 SGHVS and CDR2 FNYEAQ. The CDR3 sequence is 13 residues long. The CDR3 spells CASSLGGRRGYTF. As DNA, the CDR3 is TGTGCCAGCAGCTTAGGAGGCCGGAGAGGCTACACCTTC.